The text below deals with one T cell receptor (beta chain). This clonotype was seen at least ten times. The antigen it recognizes is unknown. Base qualities are not provided; no much larger clone lies one nucleotide away. The data were taken from a study of glioma-infiltrating T cells listed by TCRdb under 2016. Broadly, across the study: The study sequenced TCR alpha- and beta-chain repertoires from glioma tissue, from non-neoplastic brain tissue and from matched peripheral blood mononuclear cells. To measure how far tissue and blood T-cell populations diverged, each tissue-infiltrating repertoire was compared against the peripheral blood repertoire of the same patient. The paired cohort was made up of three low-grade glioma patients, under ten primary glioblastoma patients and three non-glioma patients who contributed non-neoplastic brain tissue.

TCR alpha and beta CDR3 regions were amplified with the iRepertoire nested amplicon-rescue multiplex PCR (arm-PCR) platform from RNA. One-step reverse transcription and amplification used about 90-400 ng of tissue mRNA or PBMC total RNA as input. After bead purification, a secondary multiplex PCR added Illumina adapters, and libraries were gel-purified between 200 and 400 bp. Internal 6-nucleotide barcodes were carried by the libraries and were used for demultiplexing. Sequencing of libraries was performed on an Illumina MiSeq with 2x220 or 2x250 nucleotide paired-end reads. On the study's bioinformatics: Paired reads were merged using FLASH 1.2.11 and aligned with BWA-MEM to the GRCh37 human genome, and TRA and TRB reads were then extracted. V and J assignment used an IMGT-derived reference of cassette sequences and CDR3 motifs that included pseudogenes. Reads were translated in three frames, and productive CDR3s were defined by a C…FGXG motif without stop codons. Clonotypes were defined as unique combinations of V-J cassette pair and CDR3 amino acid sequence. Reads were filtered by Hamming distance, with the threshold set by the sequence error rate of each sample in mapped regions. The raw public data were reprocessed by TCRdb itself: fastp quality trimming at Q25, MiXCR clonotype calling, in-frame beta chains only. When rows share a CDR3 protein, they turn into one entry using the most common DNA and genes. TCRdb, rather than the study authors, made the V and J calls. The sample yields approximately 120,000 distinct CDR3 sequences; less than 30% were counted once. The ten largest clones represent 15% of the sample.

The investigation overall reported the following: VJ-independent divergence between tissue and blood was below expectation in non-neoplastic patients but above expectation in all gliomas, especially low-grade gliomas. Group comparisons were based on small numbers of patients: three non-neoplastic, three low-grade glioma and eight glioblastoma patients. Very few CDR3 sequences were shared between tissue and blood, attributed to high CDR3 diversity and limited sampling.

The germline V gene encodes CDR1 LNHNV and CDR2 YYDKDF (reference sequence). The CDR3 goes from the cysteine to the phenylalanine over 14 residues. Solely the CDR3 DNA is kept, with 42 bases framed from the first base. V and J are truncated by 0 bases and 4 bases respectively, leaving an intervening sequence of 4 bases. What was sequenced was glioma tissue, nonneoplastic brain tissue, or PBMCs (not recorded which). The receptor chain draws on TRBV15 and TRBJ1-6; too little of a D gene remains to name it. This clonotype was obtained from a human donor with low-grade glioma or glioblastoma, undergoing nonglioma brain surgery, or in good health (not recorded which). The DNA reads as follows: TGTGCCACCAGCAGAGATGAGTATAATTCACCCCTCCACTTT. Its protein reads: CATSRDEYNSPLHF.